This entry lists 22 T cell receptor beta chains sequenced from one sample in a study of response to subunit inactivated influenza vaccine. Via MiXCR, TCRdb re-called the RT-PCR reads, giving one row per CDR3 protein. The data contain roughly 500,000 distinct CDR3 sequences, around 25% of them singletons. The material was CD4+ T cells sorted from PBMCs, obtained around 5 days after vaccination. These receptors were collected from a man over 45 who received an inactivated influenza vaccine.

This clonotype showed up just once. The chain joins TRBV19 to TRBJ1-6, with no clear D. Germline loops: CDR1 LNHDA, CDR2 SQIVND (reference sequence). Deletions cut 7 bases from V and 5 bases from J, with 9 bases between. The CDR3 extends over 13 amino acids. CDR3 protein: CASTSQNNSPLHF. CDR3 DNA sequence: TGTGCCAGTACCAGTCAGAATAATTCACCCCTCCACTTT.

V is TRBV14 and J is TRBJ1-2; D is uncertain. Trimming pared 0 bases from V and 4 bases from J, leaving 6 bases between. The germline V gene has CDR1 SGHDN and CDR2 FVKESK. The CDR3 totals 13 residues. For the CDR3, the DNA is TGTGCCAGCAGCCAAGATCCGGCCTATGGCTACACCTTC. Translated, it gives CASSQDPAYGYTF.

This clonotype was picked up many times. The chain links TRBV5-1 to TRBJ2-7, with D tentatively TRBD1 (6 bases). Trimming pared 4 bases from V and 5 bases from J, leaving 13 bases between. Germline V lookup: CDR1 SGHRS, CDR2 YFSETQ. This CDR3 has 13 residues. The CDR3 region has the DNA TGCGCCAGCAGCCCAAGAACAGGGAACGAGCAGTACTTC. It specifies CASSPRTGNEQYF. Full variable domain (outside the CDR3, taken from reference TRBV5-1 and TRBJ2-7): KAGVTQTPRYLIKTRGQQVTLSCSPISGHRSVSWYQQTPGQGLQFLFEYFSETQRNKGNFPGRFSGRQFSNSRSEMNVSTLELGDSALYLCASSPRTGNEQYFGPGTRLTVT.

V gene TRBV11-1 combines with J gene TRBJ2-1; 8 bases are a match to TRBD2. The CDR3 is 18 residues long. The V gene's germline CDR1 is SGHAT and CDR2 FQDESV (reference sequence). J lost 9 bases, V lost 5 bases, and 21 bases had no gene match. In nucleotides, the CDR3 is TGTGCCAGCAGCCCCAAGGACCCCGGGACTAGGGTGAAGGGTGAGCAGTTCTTC. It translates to CASSPKDPGTRVKGEQFF.

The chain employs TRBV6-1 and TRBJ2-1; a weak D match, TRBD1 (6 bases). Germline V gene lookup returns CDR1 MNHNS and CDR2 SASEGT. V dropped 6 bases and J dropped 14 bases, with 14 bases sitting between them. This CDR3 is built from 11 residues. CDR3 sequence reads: CASRARQVEFF. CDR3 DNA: TGTGCCAGCAGAGCCAGACAGGTGGAGTTCTTC.

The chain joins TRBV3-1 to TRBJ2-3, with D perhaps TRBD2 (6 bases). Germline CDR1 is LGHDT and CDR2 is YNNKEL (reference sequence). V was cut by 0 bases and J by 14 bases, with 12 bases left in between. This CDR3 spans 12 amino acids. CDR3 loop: CASSQDPGVWYF. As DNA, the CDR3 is TGTGCCAGCAGCCAAGATCCGGGAGTCTGGTATTTT.

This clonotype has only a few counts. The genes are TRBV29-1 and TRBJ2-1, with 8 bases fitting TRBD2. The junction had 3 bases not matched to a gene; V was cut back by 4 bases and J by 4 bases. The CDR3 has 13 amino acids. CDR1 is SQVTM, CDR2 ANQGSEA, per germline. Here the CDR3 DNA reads TGCAGCGTTGTGTCTAGCGGGTACAATGAGCAGTTCTTC. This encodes CSVVSSGYNEQFF.

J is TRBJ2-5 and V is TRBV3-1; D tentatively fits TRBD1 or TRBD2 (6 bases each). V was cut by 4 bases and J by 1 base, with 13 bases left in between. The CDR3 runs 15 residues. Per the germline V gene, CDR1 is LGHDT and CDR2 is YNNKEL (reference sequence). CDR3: CASSLGGTSQETQYF. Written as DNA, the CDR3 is TGTGCCAGCAGCCTGGGGGGCACTTCCCAAGAGACCCAGTACTTC.

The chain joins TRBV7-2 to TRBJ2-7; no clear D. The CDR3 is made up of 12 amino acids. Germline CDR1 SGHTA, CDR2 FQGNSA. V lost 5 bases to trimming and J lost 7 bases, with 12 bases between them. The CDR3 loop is CASSPHKWEQYF. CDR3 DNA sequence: TGTGCCAGCAGCCCTCACAAGTGGGAGCAGTACTTC.

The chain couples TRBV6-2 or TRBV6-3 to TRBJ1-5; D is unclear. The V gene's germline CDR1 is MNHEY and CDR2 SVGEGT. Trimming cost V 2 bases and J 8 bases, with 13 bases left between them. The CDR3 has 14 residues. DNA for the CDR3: TGTGCCAGCAGTTACACGATGACGTGGGAGCCCCAGCATTTT. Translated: CASSYTMTWEPQHF.

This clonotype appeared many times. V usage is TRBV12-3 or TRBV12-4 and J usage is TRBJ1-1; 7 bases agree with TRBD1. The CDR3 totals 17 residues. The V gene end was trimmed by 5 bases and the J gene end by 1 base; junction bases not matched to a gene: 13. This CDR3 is CASSTPQGGPPNTEAFF. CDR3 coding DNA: TGTGCCAGCAGTACTCCGCAGGGGGGACCTCCGAACACTGAAGCTTTCTTT.

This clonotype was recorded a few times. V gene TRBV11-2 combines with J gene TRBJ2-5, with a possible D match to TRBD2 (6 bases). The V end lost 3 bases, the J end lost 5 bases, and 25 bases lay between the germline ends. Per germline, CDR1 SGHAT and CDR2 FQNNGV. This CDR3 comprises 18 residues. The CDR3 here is CASSFPPGVALAGETQYF. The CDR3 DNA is TGTGCCAGCAGCTTTCCCCCGGGTGTAGCGCTCGCGGGGGAGACCCAGTACTTC.

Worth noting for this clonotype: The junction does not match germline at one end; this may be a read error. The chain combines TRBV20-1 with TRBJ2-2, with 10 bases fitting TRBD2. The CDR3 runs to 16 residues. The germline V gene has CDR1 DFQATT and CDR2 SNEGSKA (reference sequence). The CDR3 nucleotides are TGCTGTGCTAGAGTGTCGACTAGCGGGTATGGCGGGGAGCTGTTTTTT. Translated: CCARVSTSGYGGELFF.

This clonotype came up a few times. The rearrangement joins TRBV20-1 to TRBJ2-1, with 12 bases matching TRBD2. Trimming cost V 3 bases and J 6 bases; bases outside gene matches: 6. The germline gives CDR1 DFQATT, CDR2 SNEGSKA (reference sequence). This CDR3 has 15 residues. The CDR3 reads CSASRSSGGANEQFF. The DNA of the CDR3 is TGCAGTGCTAGCAGATCTAGCGGGGGGGCCAATGAGCAGTTCTTC.

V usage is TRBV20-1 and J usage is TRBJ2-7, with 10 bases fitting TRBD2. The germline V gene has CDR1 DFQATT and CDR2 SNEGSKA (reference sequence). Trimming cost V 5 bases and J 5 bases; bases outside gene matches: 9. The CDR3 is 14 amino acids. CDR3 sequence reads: CSAEPTSGLNEQYF. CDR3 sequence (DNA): TGCAGTGCTGAACCGACTAGCGGGCTTAACGAGCAGTACTTC.

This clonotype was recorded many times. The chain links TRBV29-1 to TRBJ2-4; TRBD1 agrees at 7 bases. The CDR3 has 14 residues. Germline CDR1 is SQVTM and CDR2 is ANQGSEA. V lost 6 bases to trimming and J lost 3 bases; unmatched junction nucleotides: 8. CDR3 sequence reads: CSVLGGRGKNIQYF. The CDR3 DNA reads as TGCAGCGTCCTAGGGGGCAGGGGCAAAAACATTCAGTACTTC. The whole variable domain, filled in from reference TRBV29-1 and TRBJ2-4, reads SAVISQKPSRDICQRGTSLTIQCQVDSQVTMMFWYRQQPGQSLTLIATANQGSEATYESGFVIDKFPISRPNLTFSTLTVSNMSPEDSSIYLCSVLGGRGKNIQYFGAGTRLSVL.

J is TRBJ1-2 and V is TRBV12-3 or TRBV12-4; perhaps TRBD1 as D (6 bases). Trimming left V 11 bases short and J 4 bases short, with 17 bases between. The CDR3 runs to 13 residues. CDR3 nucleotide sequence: TGTGCCCAAGCAGTGGGCAGGGGCTATGGCTACACCTTC. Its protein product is CAQAVGRGYGYTF.

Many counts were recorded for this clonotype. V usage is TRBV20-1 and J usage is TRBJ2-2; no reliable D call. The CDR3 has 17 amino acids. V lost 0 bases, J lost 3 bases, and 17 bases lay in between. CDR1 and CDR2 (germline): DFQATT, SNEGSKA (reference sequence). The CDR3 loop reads CSARDEWGKWDTGELFF. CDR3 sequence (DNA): TGCAGTGCTAGAGATGAATGGGGAAAGTGGGACACCGGGGAGCTGTTTTTT.

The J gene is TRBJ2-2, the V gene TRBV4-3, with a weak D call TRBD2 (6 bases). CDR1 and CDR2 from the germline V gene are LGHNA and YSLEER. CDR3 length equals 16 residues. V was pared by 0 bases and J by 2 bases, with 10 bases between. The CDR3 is CASSQEGGANTGELFF. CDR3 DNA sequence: TGCGCCAGCAGCCAAGAGGGAGGCGCTAACACCGGGGAGCTGTTTTTT.

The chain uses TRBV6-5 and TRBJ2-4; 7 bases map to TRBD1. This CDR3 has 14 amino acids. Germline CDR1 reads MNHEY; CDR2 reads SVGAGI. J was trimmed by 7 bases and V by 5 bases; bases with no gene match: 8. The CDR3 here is CASSNPGQWNIQYF. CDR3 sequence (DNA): TGTGCCAGCAGTAACCCGGGACAGTGGAACATTCAGTACTTC.

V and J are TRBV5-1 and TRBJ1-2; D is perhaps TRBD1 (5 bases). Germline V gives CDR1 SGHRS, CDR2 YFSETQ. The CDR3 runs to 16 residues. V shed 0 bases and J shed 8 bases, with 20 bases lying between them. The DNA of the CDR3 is TGCGCCAGCAGCTTGGAGGCCCTCAGGGCGACGAAGGGCTACACCTTC. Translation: CASSLEALRATKGYTF.

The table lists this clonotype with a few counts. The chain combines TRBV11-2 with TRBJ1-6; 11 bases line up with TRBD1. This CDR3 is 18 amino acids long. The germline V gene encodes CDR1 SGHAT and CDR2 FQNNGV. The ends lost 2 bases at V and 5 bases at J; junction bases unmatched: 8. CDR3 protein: CASSLPGTGGVHNSPLHF. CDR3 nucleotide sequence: TGTGCCAGCAGCTTACCCGGGACAGGGGGAGTCCATAATTCACCCCTCCACTTT.